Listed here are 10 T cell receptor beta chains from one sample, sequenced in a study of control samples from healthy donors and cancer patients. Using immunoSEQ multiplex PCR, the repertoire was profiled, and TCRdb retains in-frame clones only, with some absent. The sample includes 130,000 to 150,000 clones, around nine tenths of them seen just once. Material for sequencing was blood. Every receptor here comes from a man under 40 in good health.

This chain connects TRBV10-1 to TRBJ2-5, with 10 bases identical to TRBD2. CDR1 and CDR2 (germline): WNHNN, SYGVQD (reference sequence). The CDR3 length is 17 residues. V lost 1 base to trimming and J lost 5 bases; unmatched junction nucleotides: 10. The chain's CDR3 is CASSEFRRGLAWETQYF. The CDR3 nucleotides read TGCGCCAGCAGTGAGTTTCGTAGGGGACTAGCGTGGGAGACCCAGTACTTC.

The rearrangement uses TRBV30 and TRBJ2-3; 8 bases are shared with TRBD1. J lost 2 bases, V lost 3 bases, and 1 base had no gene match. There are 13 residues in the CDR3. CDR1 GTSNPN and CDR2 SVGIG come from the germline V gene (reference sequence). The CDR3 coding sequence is TGTGCCTGGAGACAGGGGGTCACAGATACGCAGTATTTT. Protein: CAWRQGVTDTQYF.

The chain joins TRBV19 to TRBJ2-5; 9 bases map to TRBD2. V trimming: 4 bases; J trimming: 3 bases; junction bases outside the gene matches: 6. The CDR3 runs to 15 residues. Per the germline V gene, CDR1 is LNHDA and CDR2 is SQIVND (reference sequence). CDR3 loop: CASSRGGLAEETQYF. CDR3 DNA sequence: TGTGCCAGTAGTAGAGGGGGACTAGCCGAAGAGACCCAGTACTTC.

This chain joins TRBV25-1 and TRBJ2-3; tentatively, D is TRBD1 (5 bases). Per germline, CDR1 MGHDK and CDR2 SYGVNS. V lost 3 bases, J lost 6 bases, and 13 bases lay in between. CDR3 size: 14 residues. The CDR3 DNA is TGTGCCAGCAGTGATCCCCCAGGGCGGGATACGCAGTATTTT. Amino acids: CASSDPPGRDTQYF. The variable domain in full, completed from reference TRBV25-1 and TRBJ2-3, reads EADIYQTPRYLVIGTGKKITLECSQTMGHDKMYWYQQDPGMELHLIHYSYGVNSTEKGDLSSESTVSRIRTEHFPLTLESARPSHTSQYLCASSDPPGRDTQYFGPGTRLTVL.

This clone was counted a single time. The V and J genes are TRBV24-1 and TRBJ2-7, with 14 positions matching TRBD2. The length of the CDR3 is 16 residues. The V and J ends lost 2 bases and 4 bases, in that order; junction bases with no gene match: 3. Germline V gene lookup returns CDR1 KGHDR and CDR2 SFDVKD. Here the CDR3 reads CATSDWGTSGSYEQYF. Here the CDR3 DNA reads TGTGCCACCAGTGATTGGGGGACTAGCGGGAGTTACGAGCAGTACTTC.

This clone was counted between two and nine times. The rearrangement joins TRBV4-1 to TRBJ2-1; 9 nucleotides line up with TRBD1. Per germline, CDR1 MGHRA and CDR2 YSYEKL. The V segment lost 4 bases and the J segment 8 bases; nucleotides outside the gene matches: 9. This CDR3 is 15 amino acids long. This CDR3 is CASSPEDRGFDEQFF. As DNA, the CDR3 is TGCGCCAGCAGCCCCGAGGACAGGGGCTTCGATGAGCAGTTCTTC.

The CDR3 DNA sequence: TGTGCCAGCAGCCCCGGGACAGGGGGAAGTAATGAGCAGTTCTTC. Translating gives CASSPGTGGSNEQFF. The chain combines TRBV9 with TRBJ2-1, with 11 positions matching TRBD1. Germline V gene lookup returns CDR1 SGDLS and CDR2 YYNGEE. V shed 4 bases and J 7 bases; nucleotides not matched to a gene: 7. The CDR3 length is 15 residues.

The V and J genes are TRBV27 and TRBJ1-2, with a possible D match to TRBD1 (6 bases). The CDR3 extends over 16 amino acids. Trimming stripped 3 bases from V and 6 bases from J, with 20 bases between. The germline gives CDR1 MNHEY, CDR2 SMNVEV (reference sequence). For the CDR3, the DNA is TGTGCCAGCAGTTTCTTCTTCAATGGGGGGGCGAATGGCTACACCTTC. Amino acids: CASSFFFNGGANGYTF.

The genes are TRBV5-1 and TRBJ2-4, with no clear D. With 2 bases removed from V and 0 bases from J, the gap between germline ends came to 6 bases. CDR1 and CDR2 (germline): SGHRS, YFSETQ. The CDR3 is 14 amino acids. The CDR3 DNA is TGCGCCAGCAGCTTAGAGTTAGCCAAAAACATTCAGTACTTC. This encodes CASSLELAKNIQYF.

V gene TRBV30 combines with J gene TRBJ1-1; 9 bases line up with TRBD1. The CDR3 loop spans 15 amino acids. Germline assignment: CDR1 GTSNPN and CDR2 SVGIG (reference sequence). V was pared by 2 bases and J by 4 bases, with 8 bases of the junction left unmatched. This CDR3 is CAWSTGTGKGTEAFF. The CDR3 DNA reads TGTGCCTGGAGTACCGGGACAGGGAAGGGCACTGAAGCTTTCTTT.